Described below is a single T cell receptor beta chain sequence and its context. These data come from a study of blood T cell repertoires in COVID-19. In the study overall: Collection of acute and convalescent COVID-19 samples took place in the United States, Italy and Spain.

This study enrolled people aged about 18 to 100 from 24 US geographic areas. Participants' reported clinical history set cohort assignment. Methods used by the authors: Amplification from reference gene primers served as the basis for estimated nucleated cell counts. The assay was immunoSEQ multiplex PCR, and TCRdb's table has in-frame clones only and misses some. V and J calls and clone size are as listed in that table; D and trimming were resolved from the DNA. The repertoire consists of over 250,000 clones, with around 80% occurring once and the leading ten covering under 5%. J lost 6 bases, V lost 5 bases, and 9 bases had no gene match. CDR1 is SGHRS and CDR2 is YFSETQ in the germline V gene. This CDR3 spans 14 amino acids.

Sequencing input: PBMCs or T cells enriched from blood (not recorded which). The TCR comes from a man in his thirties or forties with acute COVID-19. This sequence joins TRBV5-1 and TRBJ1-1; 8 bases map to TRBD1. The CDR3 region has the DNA TGCGCCAGCAGACCGGACAGGGTCGGGGCTGAAGCTTTCTTT. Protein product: CASRPDRVGAEAFF.